This T cell receptor (beta chain) was identified during a study of cytomegalovirus exposure and HLA in healthy donors. Whole-study results and caveats: Only CMV serostatus was available as immune exposure information. Prior analysis indicated that the majority of TCR beta V segments exhibited productivity approximately 87% or approximately 30% of the time.

With respect to this clone: Its antigen is currently unknown.

PCR primers comprised 60 Vbeta and 13 Jbeta primers. Repertoires were generated with immunoSEQ multiplex PCR, while TCRdb's copy carries only in-frame clones and drops some. In the table there are approximately 110,000 clones, about 74% of which are singletons. The CDR3 covers 15 residues. The specimen sequenced was PBMCs. This rearrangement joins TRBV12-2 to TRBJ1-6; the tabulated D call, TRBD1, remains unverified against the DNA. TRBV12-2 is a documented pseudogene. This sequence was found in a female donor in good health and CMV-seropositive. The CDR3 bases are TGTGCAAGTCGCCCAGGGGCGTCCTATAATTCACCCCTCCACTTT. Residues: CASRPGASYNSPLHF.